This T cell receptor beta chain originates from a study of blood T cell repertoires in COVID-19. V lost 5 bases and J lost 2; bases outside the gene matches: 9. The CDR3 consists of 17 residues. Germline values: CDR1 SGHAT, CDR2 FQNNGV. The table came from immunoSEQ multiplex PCR; TCRdb's copy has only in-frame clones and leaves some out. The table has 130,000 to 150,000 clones, roughly 80% seen once; the top ten hold about 6.1%. The rearrangement uses TRBV11-2 and TRBJ2-5; 12 nucleotides line up with TRBD2. The origin of this receptor is a woman between 40 and 55 years old who had recovered from COVID-19. The sequenced sample consisted of PBMCs or T cells enriched from blood (not recorded which). CDR3 coding DNA: TGTGCCAGCAGCAAACGACTAGCGGGAGAGGGGCAAGAGACCCAGTACTTC. This gives the protein CASSKRLAGEGQETQYF.